The rows below give T cell receptor beta chains drawn from one sample of a study of T-cell reconstitution after alpha-beta-depleted transplantation in children. TCRdb re-derived calls from the PCR reads in MiXCR, one entry per CDR3 protein. The table shows hundreds of thousands of distinct CDR3 sequences, with under 20% occurring only once. The sequenced sample was PBMCs, mostly from graft donor cells, obtained 360 days after TCRalphabeta/CD19-depleted stem cell transplant. The origin of the receptors is a male patient aged 2-15 years who had a stem cell transplant for acute lymphoblastic leukemia, so the T cells may come from the graft donor. Both conserved end residues are part of each CDR3. Each record gives: clone size, V gene, J gene, D gene, CDR3 protein, CDR3 DNA. A D gene is named only where the DNA matches it firmly. Some rows mark clone size as missing; the rest say once, few, many or name a class of expanded clone.

clone size: NA; V gene: TRBV7-3; J gene: TRBJ2-4; D gene: NA; CDR3 protein: CASSSMDNIQYF; CDR3 DNA: TGTGCCAGCAGCTCGATGGACAACATTCAGTACTTC
clone size: NA; V gene: TRBV29-1; J gene: TRBJ2-4; D gene: NA; CDR3 protein: CSAAWGKNIQYF; CDR3 DNA: TGCAGCGCTGCTTGGGGCAAAAACATTCAGTACTTC
clone size: NA; V gene: TRBV4-3; J gene: TRBJ2-7; D gene: TRBD1; CDR3 protein: CASSQELGGWTGEYEQYF; CDR3 DNA: TGCGCCAGCAGCCAAGAATTGGGTGGGTGGACAGGGGAGTACGAGCAGTACTTC
clone size: few; V gene: TRBV20-1; J gene: TRBJ2-3; D gene: NA; CDR3 protein: CSARLQGTDTQYF; CDR3 DNA: TGCAGTGCTAGGTTGCAGGGAACAGATACGCAGTATTTT
clone size: NA; V gene: TRBV28; J gene: TRBJ2-3; D gene: TRBD2; CDR3 protein: CASSFRGLAGADTQYF; CDR3 DNA: TGTGCCAGCAGTTTCCGCGGACTAGCGGGGGCGGATACGCAGTATTTT
clone size: few; V gene: TRBV28; J gene: TRBJ2-2; D gene: NA; CDR3 protein: CASSLIYPGRTGELFF; CDR3 DNA: TGTGCCAGCAGTTTAATATACCCAGGGAGGACCGGGGAGCTGTTTTTT
clone size: many; V gene: TRBV28; J gene: TRBJ2-7; D gene: NA; CDR3 protein: CASSSFRGQLLRYF; CDR3 DNA: TGTGCCAGCAGTTCCTTCCGGGGACAACTGCTTAGGTACTTC
clone size: NA; V gene: TRBV4-3; J gene: TRBJ2-5; D gene: TRBD2; CDR3 protein: CASSLRLAGGVKTQYF; CDR3 DNA: TGCGCCAGCAGCCTCCGACTAGCGGGAGGTGTGAAGACCCAGTACTTC
clone size: few; V gene: TRBV28; J gene: TRBJ1-2; D gene: NA; CDR3 protein: CASSLPGGLYGYTF; CDR3 DNA: TGTGCCAGCAGTTTGCCCGGGGGGCTCTATGGCTACACCTTC
clone size: few; V gene: TRBV29-1; J gene: TRBJ2-2; D gene: NA; CDR3 protein: CSAGTTTGELFF; CDR3 DNA: TGCAGCGCCGGGACAACCACCGGGGAGCTGTTTTTT
clone size: few; V gene: TRBV5-6; J gene: TRBJ2-7; D gene: TRBD2; CDR3 protein: CASSFLPGGPTYEQYF; CDR3 DNA: TGTGCCAGCAGCTTTCTTCCGGGAGGGCCAACCTACGAGCAGTACTTC
clone size: few; V gene: TRBV4-2; J gene: TRBJ1-3; D gene: NA; CDR3 protein: CASSPPRGQWGNTIYF; CDR3 DNA: TGTGCCAGCAGCCCACCCCGCGGACAGTGGGGAAACACCATATATTTT
clone size: NA; V gene: TRBV5-1; J gene: TRBJ2-7; D gene: TRBD2; CDR3 protein: CASSSFAGLARSSYEQYF; CDR3 DNA: TGCGCCAGCAGCTCGTTTGCGGGACTAGCGAGAAGCTCCTACGAGCAGTACTTC
clone size: few; V gene: TRBV4-2; J gene: TRBJ2-1; D gene: NA; CDR3 protein: CASSQDERIYNEQFF; CDR3 DNA: TGTGCCAGCAGCCAAGATGAGCGGATCTACAATGAGCAGTTCTTC
clone size: few; V gene: TRBV7-8; J gene: TRBJ2-7; D gene: NA; CDR3 protein: CASSLLGSGTGSYEQYF; CDR3 DNA: TGTGCCAGCAGCTTACTGGGGTCGGGTACAGGGTCCTACGAGCAGTACTTC
clone size: NA; V gene: TRBV9; J gene: TRBJ1-3; D gene: NA; CDR3 protein: CASSVGMRARSIYF; CDR3 DNA: TGTGCCAGCAGCGTAGGAATGAGAGCCCGTTCCATATATTTT
clone size: many; V gene: TRBV4-3; J gene: TRBJ2-3; D gene: TRBD2; CDR3 protein: CASSQDGLAGVSTDTQYF; CDR3 DNA: TGCGCCAGCAGCCAAGATGGTTTAGCGGGAGTGTCCACAGATACGCAGTATTTT
clone size: many; V gene: TRBV5-6; J gene: TRBJ2-2; D gene: NA; CDR3 protein: CASSAVGAYTGELFF; CDR3 DNA: TGTGCCAGCAGCGCCGTGGGGGCTTACACCGGGGAGCTGTTTTTT
clone size: few; V gene: TRBV12-3/TRBV12-4; J gene: TRBJ1-3; D gene: TRBD1; CDR3 protein: CASSLRQGPTGNTIYF; CDR3 DNA: TGTGCCAGCAGTTTAAGACAGGGCCCGACTGGAAACACCATATATTTT
clone size: NA; V gene: TRBV2; J gene: TRBJ2-7; D gene: TRBD2; CDR3 protein: CASSRGTSGRYEQYF; CDR3 DNA: TGTGCCAGCAGCCGAGGGACTAGCGGGAGATACGAGCAGTACTTC
clone size: few; V gene: TRBV2; J gene: TRBJ2-5; D gene: NA; CDR3 protein: CASTGQIRETQYF; CDR3 DNA: TGTGCCAGCACGGGGCAGATCAGGGAGACCCAGTACTTC
clone size: NA; V gene: TRBV10-3; J gene: TRBJ2-7; D gene: NA; CDR3 protein: CAISDEANGHYEQYF; CDR3 DNA: TGTGCCATCAGTGACGAGGCCAACGGGCACTACGAGCAGTACTTC
clone size: few; V gene: TRBV20-1; J gene: TRBJ1-2; D gene: TRBD1; CDR3 protein: CSASTGNYGYTF; CDR3 DNA: TGCAGTGCTTCGACAGGGAACTATGGCTACACCTTC
clone size: NA; V gene: TRBV27; J gene: TRBJ1-4; D gene: NA; CDR3 protein: CASRLAGHRGEKLFF; CDR3 DNA: TGTGCCAGCAGGTTGGCGGGTCATAGGGGAGAAAAACTGTTTTTT
clone size: many; V gene: TRBV9; J gene: TRBJ2-2; D gene: NA; CDR3 protein: CASSPWDTGELFF; CDR3 DNA: TGTGCCAGCAGCCCTTGGGACACCGGGGAGCTGTTTTTT
clone size: few; V gene: TRBV14; J gene: TRBJ1-2; D gene: NA; CDR3 protein: CASSPAAVSWYGYTF; CDR3 DNA: TGTGCCAGCAGCCCCGCGGCAGTTTCATGGTATGGCTACACCTTC
clone size: few; V gene: TRBV6-5; J gene: TRBJ2-7; D gene: TRBD2; CDR3 protein: CASSYSIEGRGSPYEQYF; CDR3 DNA: TGTGCCAGCAGTTACTCGATTGAGGGTCGCGGGAGCCCCTACGAGCAGTACTTC
clone size: many; V gene: TRBV12-3/TRBV12-4; J gene: TRBJ2-7; D gene: TRBD1; CDR3 protein: CASSSGDRRSYEQYF; CDR3 DNA: TGTGCCAGCAGCTCTGGGGACAGGAGGTCCTACGAGCAGTACTTC
clone size: NA; V gene: TRBV7-6; J gene: TRBJ2-7; D gene: NA; CDR3 protein: CASSLASSLGEQYF; CDR3 DNA: TGTGCCAGCAGCTTAGCGAGCAGCTTAGGCGAGCAGTACTTC
clone size: few; V gene: TRBV21-1; J gene: TRBJ1-5; D gene: NA; CDR3 protein: CASSKERTGDNQPQHF; CDR3 DNA: TGTGCCAGCAGCAAAGAGCGAACAGGCGATAATCAGCCCCAGCATTTT
clone size: NA; V gene: TRBV7-6; J gene: TRBJ1-1; D gene: NA; CDR3 protein: CASSWGPMNTEAFF; CDR3 DNA: TGTGCCAGCAGCTGGGGACCGATGAACACTGAAGCTTTCTTT
clone size: few; V gene: TRBV19; J gene: TRBJ2-1; D gene: NA; CDR3 protein: CASAGWGSSNFHYNEQFF; CDR3 DNA: TGTGCCAGTGCTGGGTGGGGATCCTCCAATTTCCACTACAATGAGCAGTTCTTC
clone size: few; V gene: TRBV7-9; J gene: TRBJ2-7; D gene: NA; CDR3 protein: CASSLLTSYEQYF; CDR3 DNA: TGTGCCAGCAGCCTCCTGACAAGCTACGAGCAGTACTTC
clone size: many; V gene: TRBV6-2/TRBV6-3; J gene: TRBJ2-7; D gene: NA; CDR3 protein: CASSYSRALGPYEQYF; CDR3 DNA: TGTGCCAGCAGTTACTCGAGGGCCCTAGGCCCCTACGAGCAGTACTTC
clone size: few; V gene: TRBV7-2; J gene: TRBJ2-1; D gene: TRBD2; CDR3 protein: CASSLLAGAGREQFF; CDR3 DNA: TGTGCCAGCAGCCTTCTAGCGGGAGCTGGGCGGGAGCAGTTCTTC